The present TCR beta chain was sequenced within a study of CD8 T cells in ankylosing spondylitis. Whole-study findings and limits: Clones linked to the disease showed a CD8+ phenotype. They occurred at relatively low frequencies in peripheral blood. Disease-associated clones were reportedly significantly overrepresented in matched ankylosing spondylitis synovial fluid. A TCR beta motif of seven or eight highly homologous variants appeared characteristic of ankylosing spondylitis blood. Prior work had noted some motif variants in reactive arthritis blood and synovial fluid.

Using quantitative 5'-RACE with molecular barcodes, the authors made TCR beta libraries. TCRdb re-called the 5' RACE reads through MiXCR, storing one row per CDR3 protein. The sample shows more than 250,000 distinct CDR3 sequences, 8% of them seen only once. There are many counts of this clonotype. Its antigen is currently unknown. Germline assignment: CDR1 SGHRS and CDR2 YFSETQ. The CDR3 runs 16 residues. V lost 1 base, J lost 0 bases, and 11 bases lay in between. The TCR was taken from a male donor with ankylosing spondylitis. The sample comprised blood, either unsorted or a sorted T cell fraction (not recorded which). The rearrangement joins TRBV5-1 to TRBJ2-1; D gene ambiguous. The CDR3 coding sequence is TGCGCCAGCAGCTTGCCGACGCAGAGCTCCTACAATGAGCAGTTCTTC. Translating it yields CASSLPTQSSYNEQFF. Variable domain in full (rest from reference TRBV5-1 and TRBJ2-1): KAGVTQTPRYLIKTRGQQVTLSCSPISGHRSVSWYQQTPGQGLQFLFEYFSETQRNKGNFPGRFSGRQFSNSRSEMNVSTLELGDSALYLCASSLPTQSSYNEQFFGPGTRLTVL.